This TCR beta chain emerged from a study of control samples from healthy donors and cancer patients (dated by TCRdb to between 2020 and 2021). The library was prepared using the immunoSEQ multiplex PCR assay. TCRdb stores this immuneACCESS table with in-frame sequences only. Part of the clones is absent; in the studies checked, under half of the shortfall reflects unresolved V genes, and no reason is known for the rest. This sample is represented by 150,000 to 200,000 clones; around nine tenths of them were singletons. The ten largest clones capture roughly 1.5% of the sample. This clone was seen only once. Its antigen is currently not known. No per-base quality is available; no much larger clone lies one base away. The CDR3 contains 15 residues, cysteine and phenylalanine counted. Only the CDR3 portion is preserved as DNA: 45 bases, with reading frame beginning at the first base. The germline V gene sets CDR1 to SGHAT and CDR2 to FQNNGV. The junction carries 13 bases between V and J, which are trimmed by 1 base and 7 bases respectively.

The chain joins TRBV11-2 to TRBJ2-2; matching of 6 bases hints at TRBD1 as the D gene. Source material: blood. The TCR originated in a young man in good health. The DNA sequence follows: TGTGCCAGCAGCTTAGGTTCAGGGGCCAGCGGGGAGCTGTTTTTT. This is translated as CASSLGSGASGELFF.